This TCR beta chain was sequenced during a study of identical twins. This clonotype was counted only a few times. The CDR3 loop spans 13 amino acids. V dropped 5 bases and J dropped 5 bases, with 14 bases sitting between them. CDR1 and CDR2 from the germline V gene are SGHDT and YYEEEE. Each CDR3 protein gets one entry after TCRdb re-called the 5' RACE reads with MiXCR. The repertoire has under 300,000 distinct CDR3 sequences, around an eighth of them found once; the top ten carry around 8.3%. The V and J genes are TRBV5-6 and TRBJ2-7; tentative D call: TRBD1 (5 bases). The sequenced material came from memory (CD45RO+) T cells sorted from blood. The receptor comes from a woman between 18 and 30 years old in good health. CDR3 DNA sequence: TGTGCCAGCAGGCAGGGAATTTCGGACGAGCAGTACTTC. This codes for CASRQGISDEQYF.